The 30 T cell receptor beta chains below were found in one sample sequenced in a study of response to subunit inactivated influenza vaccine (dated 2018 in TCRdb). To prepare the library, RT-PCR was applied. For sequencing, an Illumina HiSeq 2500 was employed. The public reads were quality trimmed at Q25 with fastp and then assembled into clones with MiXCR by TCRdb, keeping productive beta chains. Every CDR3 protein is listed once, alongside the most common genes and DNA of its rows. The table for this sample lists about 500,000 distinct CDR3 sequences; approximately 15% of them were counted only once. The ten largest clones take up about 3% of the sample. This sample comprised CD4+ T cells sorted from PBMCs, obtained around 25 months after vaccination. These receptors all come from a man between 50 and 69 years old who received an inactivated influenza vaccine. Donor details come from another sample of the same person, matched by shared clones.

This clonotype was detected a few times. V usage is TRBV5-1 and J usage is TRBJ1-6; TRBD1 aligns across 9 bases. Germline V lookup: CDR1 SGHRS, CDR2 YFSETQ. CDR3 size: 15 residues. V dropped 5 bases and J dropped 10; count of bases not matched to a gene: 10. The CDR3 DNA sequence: TGCGCCAGCAGACCCCGGGACAGGGTCTGGTCACCCCTCCACTTT. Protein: CASRPRDRVWSPLHF.

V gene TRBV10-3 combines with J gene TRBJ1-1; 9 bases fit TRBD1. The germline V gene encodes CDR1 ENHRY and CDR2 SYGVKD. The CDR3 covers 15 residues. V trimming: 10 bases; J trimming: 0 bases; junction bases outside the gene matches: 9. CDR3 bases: TGTGCCACCCAGACAGGGGGAACTATGAACACTGAAGCTTTCTTT. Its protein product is CATQTGGTMNTEAFF.

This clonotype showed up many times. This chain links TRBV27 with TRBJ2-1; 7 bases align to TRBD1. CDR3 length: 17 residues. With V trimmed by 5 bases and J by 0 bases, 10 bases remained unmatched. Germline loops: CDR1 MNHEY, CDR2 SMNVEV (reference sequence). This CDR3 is CASSLSTGTASYNEQFF. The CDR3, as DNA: TGTGCCAGCAGTCTGTCGACCGGGACAGCCTCCTACAATGAGCAGTTCTTC.

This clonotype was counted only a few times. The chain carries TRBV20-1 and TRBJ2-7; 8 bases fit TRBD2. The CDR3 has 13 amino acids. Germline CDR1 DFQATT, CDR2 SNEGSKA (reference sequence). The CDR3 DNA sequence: TGCAGCCCCTCGGGGGGGAGCTCCTACGAGCAGTACTTC. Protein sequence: CSPSGGSSYEQYF.

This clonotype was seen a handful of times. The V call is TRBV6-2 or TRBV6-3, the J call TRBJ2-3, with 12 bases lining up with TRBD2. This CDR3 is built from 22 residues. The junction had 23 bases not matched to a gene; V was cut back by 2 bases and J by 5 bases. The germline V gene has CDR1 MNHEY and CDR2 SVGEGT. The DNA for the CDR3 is TGTGCCAGCAGTTACCGGCTAGCGGGGGGGCCGTCAAAGCCCCGCTATGAAGATACGCAGTATTTT. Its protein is CASSYRLAGGPSKPRYEDTQYF.

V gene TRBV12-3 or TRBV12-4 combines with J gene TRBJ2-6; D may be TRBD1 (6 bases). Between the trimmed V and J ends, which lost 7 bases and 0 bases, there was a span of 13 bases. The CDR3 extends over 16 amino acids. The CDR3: CASIPGHLSGANVLTF. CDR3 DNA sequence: TGTGCCAGCATCCCGGGACACCTCTCTGGGGCCAACGTCCTGACTTTC.

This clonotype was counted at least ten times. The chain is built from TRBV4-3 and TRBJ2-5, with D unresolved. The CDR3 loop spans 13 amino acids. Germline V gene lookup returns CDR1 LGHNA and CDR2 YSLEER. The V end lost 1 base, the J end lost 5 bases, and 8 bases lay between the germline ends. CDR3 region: CASSQASDETQYF. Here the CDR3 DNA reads TGCGCCAGCAGCCAAGCGTCCGATGAGACCCAGTACTTC.

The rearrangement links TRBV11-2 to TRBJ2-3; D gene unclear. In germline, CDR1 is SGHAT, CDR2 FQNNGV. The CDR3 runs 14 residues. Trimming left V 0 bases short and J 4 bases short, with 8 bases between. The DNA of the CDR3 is TGTGCCAGCAGCTTAGATCTCCGCTCAGATACGCAGTATTTT. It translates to CASSLDLRSDTQYF.

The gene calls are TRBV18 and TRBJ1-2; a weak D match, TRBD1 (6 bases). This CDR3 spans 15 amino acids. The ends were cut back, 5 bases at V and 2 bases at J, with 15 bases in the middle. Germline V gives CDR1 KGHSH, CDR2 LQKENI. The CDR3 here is CASSSQGTVNYGYTF. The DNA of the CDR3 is TGTGCCAGCTCATCGCAGGGGACGGTAAACTATGGCTACACCTTC.

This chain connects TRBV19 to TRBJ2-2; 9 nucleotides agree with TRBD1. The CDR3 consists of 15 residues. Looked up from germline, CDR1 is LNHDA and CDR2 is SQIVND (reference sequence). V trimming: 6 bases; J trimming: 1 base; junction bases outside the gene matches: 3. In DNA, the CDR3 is TGTGCCAGTAGAAGGACAGGGGAGAACACCGGGGAGCTGTTTTTT. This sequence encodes CASRRTGENTGELFF. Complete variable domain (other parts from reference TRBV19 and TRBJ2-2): DGGITQSPKYLFRKEGQNVTLSCEQNLNHDAMYWYRQDPGQGLRLIYYSQIVNDFQKGDIAEGYSVSREKKESFPLTVTSAQKNPTAFYLCASRRTGENTGELFFGEGSRLTVL.

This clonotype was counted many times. The CDR3 DNA follows: TGTGCCAGCAGTGAACGGGGGGTGGGGGGCACTGAAGCTTTCTTT. This codes for CASSERGVGGTEAFF. The V call is TRBV2, the J call TRBJ1-1, with D perhaps TRBD1 (5 bases). The CDR3 has 15 residues. Germline V gives CDR1 SNHLY, CDR2 FYNNEI. Deletions cut 2 bases from V and 4 bases from J, with 14 bases between.

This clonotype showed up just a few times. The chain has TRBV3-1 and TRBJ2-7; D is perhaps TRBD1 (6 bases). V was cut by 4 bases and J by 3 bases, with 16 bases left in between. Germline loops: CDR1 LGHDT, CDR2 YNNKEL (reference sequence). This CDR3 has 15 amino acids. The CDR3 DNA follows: TGTGCCAGCAGCCCCACGCCGACAGGCCGCTACGAGCAGTACTTC. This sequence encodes CASSPTPTGRYEQYF.

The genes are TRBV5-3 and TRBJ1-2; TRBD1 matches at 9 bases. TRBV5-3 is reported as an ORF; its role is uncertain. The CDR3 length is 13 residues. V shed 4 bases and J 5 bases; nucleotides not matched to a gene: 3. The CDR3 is CARSPQGAYGYTF. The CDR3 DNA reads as TGTGCCAGAAGCCCACAGGGGGCGTATGGCTACACCTTC.

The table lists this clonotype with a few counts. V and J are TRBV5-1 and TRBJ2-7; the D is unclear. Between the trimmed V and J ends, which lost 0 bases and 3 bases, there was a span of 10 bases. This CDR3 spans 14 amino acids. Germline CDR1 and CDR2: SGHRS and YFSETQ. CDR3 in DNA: TGCGCCAGCAGCTTGGGCCAGAATCTCTACGAGCAGTACTTC. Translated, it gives CASSLGQNLYEQYF.

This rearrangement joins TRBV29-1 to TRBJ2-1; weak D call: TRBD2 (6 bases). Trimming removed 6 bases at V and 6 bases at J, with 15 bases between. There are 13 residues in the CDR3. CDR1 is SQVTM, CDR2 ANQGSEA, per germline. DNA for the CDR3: TGCAGCGTCGGGGTGGGGGGAGGCAATGAGCAGTTCTTC. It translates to CSVGVGGGNEQFF.

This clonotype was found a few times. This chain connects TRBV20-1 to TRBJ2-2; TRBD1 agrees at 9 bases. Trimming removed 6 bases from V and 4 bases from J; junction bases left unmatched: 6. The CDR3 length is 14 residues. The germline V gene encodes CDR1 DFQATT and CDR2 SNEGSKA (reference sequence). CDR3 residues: CSATGQGGTGELFF. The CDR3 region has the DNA TGCAGTGCAACGGGACAGGGTGGCACCGGGGAGCTGTTTTTT.

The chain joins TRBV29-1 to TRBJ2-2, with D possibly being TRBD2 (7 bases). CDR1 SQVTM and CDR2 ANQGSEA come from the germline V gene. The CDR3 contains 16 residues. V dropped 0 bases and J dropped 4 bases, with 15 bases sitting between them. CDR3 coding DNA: TGCAGCGTTGAAGAACGCGGGGGCGGGGGCACCGGGGAGCTGTTTTTT. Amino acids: CSVEERGGGGTGELFF.

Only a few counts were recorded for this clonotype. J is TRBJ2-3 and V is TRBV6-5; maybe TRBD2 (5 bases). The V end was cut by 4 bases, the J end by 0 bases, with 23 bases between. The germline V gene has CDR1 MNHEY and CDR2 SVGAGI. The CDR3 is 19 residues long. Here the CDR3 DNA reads TGTGCCAGCAGTTTTCACAAACTAGGCGAAGGTTGGAGCACAGATACGCAGTATTTT. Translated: CASSFHKLGEGWSTDTQYF.

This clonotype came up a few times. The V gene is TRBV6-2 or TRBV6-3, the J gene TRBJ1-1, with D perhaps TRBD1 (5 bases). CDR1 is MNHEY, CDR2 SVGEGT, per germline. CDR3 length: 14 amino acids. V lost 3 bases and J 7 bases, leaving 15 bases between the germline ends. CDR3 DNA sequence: TGTGCCAGCAGTTATTGGGGGGGACTAAGTGAAGCTTTCTTT. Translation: CASSYWGGLSEAFF.

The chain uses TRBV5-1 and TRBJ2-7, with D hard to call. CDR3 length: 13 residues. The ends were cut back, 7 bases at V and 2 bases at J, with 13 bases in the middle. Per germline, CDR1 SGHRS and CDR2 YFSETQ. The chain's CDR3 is CASAPGQTYEQYF. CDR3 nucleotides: TGCGCCAGCGCCCCAGGTCAAACCTACGAGCAGTACTTC.

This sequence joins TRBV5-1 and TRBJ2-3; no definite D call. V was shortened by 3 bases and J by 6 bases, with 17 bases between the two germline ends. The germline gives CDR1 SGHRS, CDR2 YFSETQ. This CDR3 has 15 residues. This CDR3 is CASSSLPAMADTQYF. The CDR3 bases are TGCGCCAGCAGCTCCCTCCCCGCAATGGCTGATACGCAGTATTTT.

CDR3 residues: CASSPGQGTKETQYF. CDR3 DNA sequence: TGCGCCAGCAGTCCTGGACAGGGCACTAAAGAGACCCAGTACTTC. The genes are TRBV5-1 and TRBJ2-5, with 8 bases identical to TRBD1. The CDR3 length is 15 residues. The V segment lost 5 bases and the J segment 3 bases; nucleotides outside the gene matches: 9. CDR1 is SGHRS and CDR2 is YFSETQ in the germline V gene.

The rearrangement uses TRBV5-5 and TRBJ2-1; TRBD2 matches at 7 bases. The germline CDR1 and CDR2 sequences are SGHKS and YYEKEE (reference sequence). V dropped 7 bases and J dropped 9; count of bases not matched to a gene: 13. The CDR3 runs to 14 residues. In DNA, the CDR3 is TGTGCCAGCGGCCCGGGACTACCCTCCATTGAGCAGTTCTTC. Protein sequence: CASGPGLPSIEQFF.

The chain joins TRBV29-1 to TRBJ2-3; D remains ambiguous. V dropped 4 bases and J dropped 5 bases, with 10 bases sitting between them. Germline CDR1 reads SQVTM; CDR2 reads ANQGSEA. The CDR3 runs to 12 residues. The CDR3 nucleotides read TGCAGCGTTGGAACTATGGGAGATACGCAGTATTTT. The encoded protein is CSVGTMGDTQYF.

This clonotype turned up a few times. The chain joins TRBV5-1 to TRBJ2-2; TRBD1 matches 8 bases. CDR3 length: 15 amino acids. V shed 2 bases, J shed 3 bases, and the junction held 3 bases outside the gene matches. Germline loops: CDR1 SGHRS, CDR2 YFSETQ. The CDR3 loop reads CASSLQGVYTGELFF. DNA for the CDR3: TGCGCCAGCAGCTTACAGGGGGTGTACACCGGGGAGCTGTTTTTT. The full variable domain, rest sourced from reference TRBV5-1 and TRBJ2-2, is KAGVTQTPRYLIKTRGQQVTLSCSPISGHRSVSWYQQTPGQGLQFLFEYFSETQRNKGNFPGRFSGRQFSNSRSEMNVSTLELGDSALYLCASSLQGVYTGELFFGEGSRLTVL.

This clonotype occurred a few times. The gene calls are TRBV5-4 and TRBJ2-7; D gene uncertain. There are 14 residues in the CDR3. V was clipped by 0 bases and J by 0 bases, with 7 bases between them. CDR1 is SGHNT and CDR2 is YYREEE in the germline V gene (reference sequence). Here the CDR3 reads CASSLASRSYEQYF. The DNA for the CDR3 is TGTGCCAGCAGCTTGGCCAGTCGCTCCTACGAGCAGTACTTC.

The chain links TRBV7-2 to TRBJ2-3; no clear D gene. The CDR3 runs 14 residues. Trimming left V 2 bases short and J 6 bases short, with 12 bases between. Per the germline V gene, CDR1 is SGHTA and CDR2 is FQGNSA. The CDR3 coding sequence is TGTGCCAGCAGCTTAAACGGCCAAACGGATACGCAGTATTTT. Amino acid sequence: CASSLNGQTDTQYF.

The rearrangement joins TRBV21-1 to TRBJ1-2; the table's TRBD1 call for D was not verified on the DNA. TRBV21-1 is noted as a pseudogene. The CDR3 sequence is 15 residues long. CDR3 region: CASSKCPGTNYGYTF. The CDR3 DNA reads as TGTGCCAGCAGCAAATGCCCAGGGACTAACTATGGCTACACCTTC.

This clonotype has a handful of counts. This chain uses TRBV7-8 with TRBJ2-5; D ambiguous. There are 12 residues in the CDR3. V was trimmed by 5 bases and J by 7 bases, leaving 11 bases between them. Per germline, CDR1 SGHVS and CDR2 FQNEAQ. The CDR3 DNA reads TGTGCCAGCAGCCGCGATGGGTGGACCCAGTACTTC. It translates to CASSRDGWTQYF.

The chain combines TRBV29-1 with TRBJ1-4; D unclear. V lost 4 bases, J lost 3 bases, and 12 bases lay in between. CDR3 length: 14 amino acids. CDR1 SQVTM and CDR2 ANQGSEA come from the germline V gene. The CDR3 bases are TGCAGCGTTGGGGCCGGCCCATCTAATGAAAAACTGTTTTTT. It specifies CSVGAGPSNEKLFF.